This T cell receptor beta chain is from a study of shared clonotypes between healthy human individuals. The table came from immunoSEQ multiplex PCR; TCRdb's copy has only in-frame clones and leaves some out. The table records around 1.6 million clones, about 98% of them present only once. This CDR3 is 14 amino acids long. Trimming took off 1 base at V and 0 bases at J, with 6 bases between the two ends. Germline CDR1 MDHEN, CDR2 SYDVKM. Sequencing used naive CD4+ T cells sorted from blood. Subset noted: CD45RA+ positively selected. The receptor was isolated from a man aged 25-40 years in good health. The chain links TRBV28 to TRBJ1-1; unclear D gene. The CDR3, as DNA: TGTGCCAGCAGTTTATCGGGCCTGAACACTGAAGCTTTCTTT. Its translation: CASSLSGLNTEAFF.